This T cell receptor beta chain stems from a study of response to subunit inactivated influenza vaccine. A few counts support this clonotype. Its target is unknown. Study-wide results and limits: Each seasonal influenza vaccination, the authors suggested, recruits few new T cells.

One entry per CDR3 protein, called by TCRdb with MiXCR from the RT-PCR reads. The repertoire holds around 570,000 distinct CDR3 sequences, with less than 8% as singletons. The material was PBMCs from blood, obtained less than 30 months after vaccination. This clonotype originated in a man aged 45-69 years who received an inactivated influenza vaccine.

The CDR3 region has the DNA TGCAGTGCTTCACAGGGGTCCGGGGAGCTGTTTTTT. Encoded protein: CSASQGSGELFF. The chain links TRBV20-1 to TRBJ2-2; 7 bases map to TRBD1. The germline CDR1 and CDR2 sequences are DFQATT and SNEGSKA (reference sequence). CDR3 length equals 12 residues. J gave up 6 bases and V 5 bases, and 3 bases lay outside the gene matches.